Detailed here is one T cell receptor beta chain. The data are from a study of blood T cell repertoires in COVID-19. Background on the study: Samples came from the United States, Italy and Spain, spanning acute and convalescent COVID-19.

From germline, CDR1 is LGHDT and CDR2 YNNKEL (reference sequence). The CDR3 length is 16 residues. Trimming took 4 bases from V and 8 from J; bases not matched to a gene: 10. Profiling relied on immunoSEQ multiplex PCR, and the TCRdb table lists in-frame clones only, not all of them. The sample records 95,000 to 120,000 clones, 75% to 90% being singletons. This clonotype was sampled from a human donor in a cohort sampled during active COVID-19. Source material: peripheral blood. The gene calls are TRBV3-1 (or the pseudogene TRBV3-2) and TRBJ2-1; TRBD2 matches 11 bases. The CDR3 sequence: CASSPVAGGPFDEQFF. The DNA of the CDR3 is TGTGCCAGCAGCCCGGTAGCGGGGGGGCCTTTTGATGAGCAGTTCTTC.